What follows describes a single T cell receptor beta chain. This specimen belongs to a study of blood T cell repertoires in COVID-19. The table came from immunoSEQ multiplex PCR; TCRdb's copy has only in-frame clones and leaves some out. The sample carries about 140,000 clones, about 80% recorded once. This clonotype was obtained from a human donor in a cohort sampled during active COVID-19. Sequencing was carried out using peripheral blood.

CDR3 coding DNA: TGTGCCAGCAGCCCCCCTGACAGAGCGAACACTGAAGCTTTCTTT. Translating gives CASSPPDRANTEAFF. This chain uses TRBV28 with TRBJ1-1; maybe TRBD1 (5 bases). Trimming shortened V by 6 bases and J by 1 base, and 15 bases separated the two germline ends. This CDR3 region has 15 residues. CDR1 MDHEN and CDR2 SYDVKM come from the germline V gene.